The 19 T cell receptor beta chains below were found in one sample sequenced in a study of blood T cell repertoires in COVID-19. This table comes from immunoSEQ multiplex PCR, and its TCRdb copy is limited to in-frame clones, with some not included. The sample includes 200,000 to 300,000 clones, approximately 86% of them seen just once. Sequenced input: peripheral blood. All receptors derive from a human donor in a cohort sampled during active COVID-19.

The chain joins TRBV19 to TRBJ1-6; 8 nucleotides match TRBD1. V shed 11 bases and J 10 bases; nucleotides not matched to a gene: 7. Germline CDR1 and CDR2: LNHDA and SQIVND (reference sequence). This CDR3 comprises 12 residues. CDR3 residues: CAWTGTRSPLHF. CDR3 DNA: TGTGCCTGGACAGGGACGCGGTCACCCCTCCACTTT.

The CDR3 sequence: CASSQPTSGGVSGANVLTF. As DNA, the CDR3 is TGCGCCAGCAGCCAACCGACTAGCGGGGGGGTATCCGGGGCCAACGTCCTGACTTTC. V usage is TRBV4-1 and J usage is TRBJ2-6; 14 nucleotides line up with TRBD2. The V and J ends lost 2 bases and 4 bases, in that order; junction bases with no gene match: 7. Germline V gene sequence: CDR1 MGHRA, CDR2 YSYEKL. The CDR3 covers 19 residues.

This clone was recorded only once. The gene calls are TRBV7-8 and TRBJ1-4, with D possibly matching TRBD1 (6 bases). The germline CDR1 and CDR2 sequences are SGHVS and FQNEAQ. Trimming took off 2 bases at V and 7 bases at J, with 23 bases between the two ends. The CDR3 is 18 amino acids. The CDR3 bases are TGTGCCAGCAGCTTATCAGGGGCTCGTGGGAGGGGAATTGAAAAACTGTTTTTT. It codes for CASSLSGARGRGIEKLFF.

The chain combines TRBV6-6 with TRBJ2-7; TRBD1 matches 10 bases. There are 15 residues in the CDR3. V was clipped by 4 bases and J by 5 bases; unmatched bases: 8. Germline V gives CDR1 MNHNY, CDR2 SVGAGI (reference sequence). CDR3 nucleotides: TGTGCCAGCAGTTCACCCGACAGGGGGCTGAACGAGCAGTACTTC. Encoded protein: CASSSPDRGLNEQYF.

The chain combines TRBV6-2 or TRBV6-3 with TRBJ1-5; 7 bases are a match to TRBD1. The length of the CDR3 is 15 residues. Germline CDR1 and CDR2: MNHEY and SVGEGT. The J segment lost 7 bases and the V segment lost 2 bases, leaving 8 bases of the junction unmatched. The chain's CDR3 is CASSYASTGHQPQHF. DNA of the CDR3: TGTGCCAGCAGTTACGCCTCGACAGGGCACCAGCCCCAGCATTTT.

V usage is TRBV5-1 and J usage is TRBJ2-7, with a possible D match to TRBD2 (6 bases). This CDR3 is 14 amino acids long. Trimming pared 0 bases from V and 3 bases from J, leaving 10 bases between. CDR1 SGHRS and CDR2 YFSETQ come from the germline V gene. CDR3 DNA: TGCGCCAGCAGCTTGGTTGGCGGGAACTACGAGCAGTACTTC. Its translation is CASSLVGGNYEQYF.

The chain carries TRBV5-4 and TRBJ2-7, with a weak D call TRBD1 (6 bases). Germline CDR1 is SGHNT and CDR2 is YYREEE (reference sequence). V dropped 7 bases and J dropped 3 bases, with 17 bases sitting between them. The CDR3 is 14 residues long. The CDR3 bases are TGTGCCAGCGCCCAGGGGCAGAGCTACTACGAGCAGTACTTC. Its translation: CASAQGQSYYEQYF.

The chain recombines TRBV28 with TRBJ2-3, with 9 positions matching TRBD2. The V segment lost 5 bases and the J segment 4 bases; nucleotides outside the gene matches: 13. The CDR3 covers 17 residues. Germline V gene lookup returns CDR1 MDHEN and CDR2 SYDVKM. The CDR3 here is CASSRRTSAIRADTQYF. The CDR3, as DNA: TGTGCCAGCAGTCGGCGGACTAGCGCCATCCGGGCAGATACGCAGTATTTT.

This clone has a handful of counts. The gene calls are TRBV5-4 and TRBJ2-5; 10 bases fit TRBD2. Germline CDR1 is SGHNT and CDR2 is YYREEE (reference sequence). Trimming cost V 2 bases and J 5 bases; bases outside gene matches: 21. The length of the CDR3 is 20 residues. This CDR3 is CASSFAMGRTLAGSGETQYF. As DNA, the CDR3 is TGTGCCAGCAGCTTCGCAATGGGAAGGACACTAGCGGGATCGGGGGAGACCCAGTACTTC.

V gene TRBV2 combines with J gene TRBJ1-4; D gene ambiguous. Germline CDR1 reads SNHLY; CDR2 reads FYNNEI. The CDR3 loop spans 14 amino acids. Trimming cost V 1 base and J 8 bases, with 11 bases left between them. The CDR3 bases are TGTGCCAGCAGTGAAGTAGTTCCTAGGGAAAAACTGTTTTTT. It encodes CASSEVVPREKLFF.

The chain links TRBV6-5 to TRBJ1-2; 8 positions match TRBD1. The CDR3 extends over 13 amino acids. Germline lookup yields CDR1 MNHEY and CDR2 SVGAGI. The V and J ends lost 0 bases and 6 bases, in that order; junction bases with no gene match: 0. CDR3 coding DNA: TGTGCCAGCAGTTACTCGGACAGGGATGGCTACACCTTC. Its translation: CASSYSDRDGYTF.

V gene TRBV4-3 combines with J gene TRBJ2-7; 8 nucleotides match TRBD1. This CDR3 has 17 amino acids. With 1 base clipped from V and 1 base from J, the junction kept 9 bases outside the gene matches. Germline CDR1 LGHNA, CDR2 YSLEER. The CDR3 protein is CASSQGPPGQASYEQYF. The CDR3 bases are TGCGCCAGCAGCCAAGGACCTCCGGGACAGGCATCCTACGAGCAGTACTTC.

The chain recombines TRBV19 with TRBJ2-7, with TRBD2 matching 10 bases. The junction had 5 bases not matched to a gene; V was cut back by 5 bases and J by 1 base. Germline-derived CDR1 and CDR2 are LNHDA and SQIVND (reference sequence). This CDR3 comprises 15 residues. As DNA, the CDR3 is TGTGCCAGTAGTCCTAGCGGGAGAGGGTCCTACGAGCAGTACTTC. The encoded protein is CASSPSGRGSYEQYF.

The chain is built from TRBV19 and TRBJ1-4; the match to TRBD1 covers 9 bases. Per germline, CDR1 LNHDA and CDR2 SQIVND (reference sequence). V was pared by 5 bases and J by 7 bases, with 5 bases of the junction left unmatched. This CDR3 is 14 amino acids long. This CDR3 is CASSRDREVEKLFF. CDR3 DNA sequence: TGTGCCAGTAGTCGGGACAGGGAAGTTGAAAAACTGTTTTTT. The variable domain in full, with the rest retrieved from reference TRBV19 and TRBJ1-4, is DGGITQSPKYLFRKEGQNVTLSCEQNLNHDAMYWYRQDPGQGLRLIYYSQIVNDFQKGDIAEGYSVSREKKESFPLTVTSAQKNPTAFYLCASSRDREVEKLFFGSGTQLSVL.

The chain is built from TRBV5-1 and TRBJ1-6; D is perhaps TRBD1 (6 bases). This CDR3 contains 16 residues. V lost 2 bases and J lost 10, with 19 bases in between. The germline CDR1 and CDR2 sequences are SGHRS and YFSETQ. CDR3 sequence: CASSFYGGAGESPLHF. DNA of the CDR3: TGCGCCAGCAGCTTCTACGGTGGGGCAGGGGAATCACCCCTCCACTTT.

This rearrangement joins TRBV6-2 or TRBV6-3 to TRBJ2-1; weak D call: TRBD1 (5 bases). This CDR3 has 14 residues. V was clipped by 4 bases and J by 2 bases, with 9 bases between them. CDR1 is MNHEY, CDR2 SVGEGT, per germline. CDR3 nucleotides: TGTGCCAGCAGTTCCGGCAGGGCCTACAATGAGCAGTTCTTC. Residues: CASSSGRAYNEQFF.

This chain's CDR3 is CASSLSGTGRSGNTIYF. CDR3 coding DNA: TGTGCCAGCAGTTTGTCCGGGACAGGCCGCTCTGGAAACACCATATATTTT. The chain links TRBV27 to TRBJ1-3; TRBD1 aligns across 8 bases. This CDR3 has 17 residues. V was pared by 3 bases and J by 0 bases, with 7 bases of the junction left unmatched. The germline V gene has CDR1 MNHEY and CDR2 SMNVEV (reference sequence).

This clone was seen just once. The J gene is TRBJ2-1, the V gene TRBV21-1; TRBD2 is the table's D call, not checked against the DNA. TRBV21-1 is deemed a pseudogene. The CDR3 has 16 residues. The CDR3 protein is CASSKAASGRYNEQFF. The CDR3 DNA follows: TGTGCCAGCAGCAAAGCCGCTAGCGGGAGGTACAATGAGCAGTTCTTC.

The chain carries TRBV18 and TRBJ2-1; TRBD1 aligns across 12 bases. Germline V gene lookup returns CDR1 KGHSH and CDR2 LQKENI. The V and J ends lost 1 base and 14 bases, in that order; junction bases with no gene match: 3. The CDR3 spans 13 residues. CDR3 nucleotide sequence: TGTGCCAGCTCACCACGAGGGACAGGGGGCGAGTTCTTC. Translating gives CASSPRGTGGEFF.